This T cell receptor (beta chain) was sequenced in a study of blood T cell repertoires in COVID-19 (dated by TCRdb to the early 2020s). About the investigation overall: Samples from collaborators originated in the United States, Italy and Spain and spanned both the acute and convalescent phases of COVID-19. The samples were drawn from the first 160 participants of the ongoing ImmuneRACE study and from 1,200 or so subjects provided by 6 global collaborators. Where available, HLA class I and class II types were obtained from metadata supplied by the sample provider rather than from assay-based typing. The material from the prospective study consisted of cDNA or gDNA derived from T cells, B-cell-depleted T cells, or PBMCs. Sample metadata almost always included a de-identified subject ID, COVID-19 status, age in years and sex. The dataset comprised deeply sampled blood TCRbeta repertoires from subjects exposed to, actively infected with, or recovered from COVID-19. The repertoires were released in a freely available public database intended as a resource for research on the immune response to SARS-CoV-2.

The full study reports these points: How much clinical and demographic metadata was included differed by source and by participant, and the metadata was provided uncurated.

As regards this clone: It has no known antigen specificity. No quality values exist for individual bases; no much larger clone is one base distant.

Each collaborating institution followed its own protocols to collect whole blood in K2EDTA tubes. For TCRbeta analysis, collaborator samples were shipped as frozen whole blood, as isolated PBMCs, or as DNA extracted from either sample type. The immunoSEQ Assay, a bias-controlled multiplex PCR, was used to amplify TCRbeta CDR3 regions from genomic DNA. For the original study's pipeline: The number of nucleated cells in each sample was estimated by amplification of reference gene primers within the assay. To quantify the absolute abundance of each unique TCRbeta CDR3 rearrangement, sequence reads were collapsed and filtered. For each sample, productive Simpson clonality was calculated by taking the square root of Simpson's diversity index across productive rearrangements. As stored in TCRdb, this immuneACCESS dataset retains in-frame rearrangements with V and J assigned. A fraction of the clones does not appear; measured against another copy, unresolved V genes explain less than half of the discrepancy, and the remainder lacks a known reason. The V and J calls and clone size are taken from that table; D and trimming were inferred from the DNA. This sample has around 140,000 clones in its table, and 80% to 90% of those were observed once. 6% to 7% of the sample is taken by the ten largest.

The CDR3 starts with the cysteine, ends with the phenylalanine, and has 14 residues. The entry retains the CDR3 DNA only, 42 bases that are in frame from base 1. CDR1 is given as SGHKS and CDR2 as YYEKEE, both from the germline V gene (reference sequence). V and J are truncated by 4 bases and 1 base respectively, leaving an intervening sequence of 11 bases. This TCR was recovered from a man at least 80 years old with acute or convalescent COVID-19. This chain is built from TRBV5-5 and TRBJ1-1, with an unclear D gene assignment. The sequenced material came from peripheral blood. For the CDR3, the sequence is CASSPLTGNTEAFF. The DNA is TGTGCCAGCAGCCCTCTTACCGGGAACACTGAAGCTTTCTTT.